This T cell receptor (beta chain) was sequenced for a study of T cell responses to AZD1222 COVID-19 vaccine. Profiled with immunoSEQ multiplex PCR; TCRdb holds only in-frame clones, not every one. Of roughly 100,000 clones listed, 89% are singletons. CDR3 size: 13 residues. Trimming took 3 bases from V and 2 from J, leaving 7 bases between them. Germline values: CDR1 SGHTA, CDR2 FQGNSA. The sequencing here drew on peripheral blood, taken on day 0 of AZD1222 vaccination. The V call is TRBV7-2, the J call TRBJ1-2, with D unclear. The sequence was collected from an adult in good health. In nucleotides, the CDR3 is TGTGCCAGCAGCTTTGACCAGAACTATGGCTACACCTTC. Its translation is CASSFDQNYGYTF.